Shown below are 24 T cell receptor beta chains from a single sample sequenced in a study of cytomegalovirus exposure and HLA in healthy donors. The PCR made use of 60 Vbeta and 13 Jbeta primers. Repertoires were generated with immunoSEQ multiplex PCR, while TCRdb's copy carries only in-frame clones and drops some. The repertoire holds tens of thousands of clones, with 60% to 70% as singletons. The sample comprised PBMCs. The receptor source for this set is a man younger than 40 in good health and CMV-seropositive.

This clone was seen a few times. The CDR3 here is CASSEGQEGNTIYF. The CDR3 DNA is TGTGCCAGCAGTGAAGGACAGGAAGGAAACACCATATATTTT. The V gene is TRBV6-1, the J gene TRBJ1-3, with a weak D call TRBD1 (6 bases). The CDR3 length is 14 residues. Per the germline V gene, CDR1 is MNHNS and CDR2 is SASEGT. The V end lost 1 base, the J end lost 4 bases, and 8 bases lay between the germline ends.

The CDR3 sequence: CAIRRGSPQETQYF. CDR3 nucleotide sequence: TGTGCCATCAGGCGGGGGTCCCCCCAAGAGACCCAGTACTTC. V is TRBV10-3 and J is TRBJ2-5; 7 positions match TRBD2. The CDR3 has 14 amino acids. V lost 6 bases to trimming and J lost 1 base; unmatched junction nucleotides: 5. Germline V CDR1 and CDR2: ENHRY, SYGVKD.

The genes are TRBV14 and TRBJ2-7; the match to TRBD1 covers 9 bases. CDR3 size: 16 residues. Germline V gives CDR1 SGHDN, CDR2 FVKESK. V trimming: 3 bases; J trimming: 2 bases; junction bases outside the gene matches: 8. CDR3 sequence reads: CASSQFRDRDPYEQYF. CDR3 sequence (DNA): TGTGCCAGCAGCCAGTTCCGGGACAGGGATCCCTACGAGCAGTACTTC.

The V and J genes are TRBV10-1 and TRBJ2-3; TRBD2 matches at 7 bases. CDR1 and CDR2 from the germline V gene are WNHNN and SYGVQD (reference sequence). V lost 3 bases and J lost 1; bases outside the gene matches: 1. The CDR3 runs to 14 residues. CDR3 sequence: CASSDAGGTDTQYF. The CDR3 DNA is TGCGCCAGCAGTGACGCGGGGGGCACAGATACGCAGTATTTT.

A few counts support this clone. This chain joins TRBV7-2 and TRBJ2-7; D is perhaps TRBD1 (7 bases). V lost 5 bases and J 7 bases, leaving 21 bases between the germline ends. The germline V gene has CDR1 SGHTA and CDR2 FQGNSA. This CDR3 region has 15 residues. CDR3 in DNA: TGTGCCAGCAGCCTAATGACAGGGAGTAGCGGTGAGCAGTACTTC. Residues: CASSLMTGSSGEQYF.

The chain joins TRBV7-6 to TRBJ1-1, with 8 bases that match TRBD1. Germline CDR1 SGHVS, CDR2 FNYEAQ. The V gene end was trimmed by 5 bases and the J gene end by 4 bases; junction bases not matched to a gene: 3. CDR3 length: 13 residues. The CDR3 DNA reads TGTGCCAGCAGCGCCGGGACAGGCACTGAAGCTTTCTTT. Residues: CASSAGTGTEAFF.

This clone has more than one count but fewer than ten. V gene TRBV5-1 combines with J gene TRBJ2-7; 8 bases line up with TRBD1. The CDR3 is 14 residues long. Germline V gene lookup returns CDR1 SGHRS and CDR2 YFSETQ. The V gene end was trimmed by 0 bases and the J gene end by 4 bases; junction bases not matched to a gene: 3. For the CDR3, the DNA is TGCGCCAGCAGCTTGGACAGGGGGGAATACGAGCAGTACTTC. Translation gives CASSLDRGEYEQYF.

This chain uses TRBV7-9 with TRBJ2-5, with 7 bases identical to TRBD1. The CDR3 runs 14 residues. Germline values: CDR1 SEHNR, CDR2 FQNEAQ (reference sequence). V trimming: 5 bases; J trimming: 4 bases; junction bases outside the gene matches: 7. This CDR3 reads CASSAYRGPETQYF. The CDR3 DNA reads as TGTGCCAGCAGCGCGTACAGGGGCCCAGAGACCCAGTACTTC.

The rearrangement uses TRBV5-6 and TRBJ1-6; 7 nucleotides match TRBD1. There are 13 residues in the CDR3. Germline values: CDR1 SGHDT, CDR2 YYEEEE. V trimming: 4 bases; J trimming: 10 bases; junction bases outside the gene matches: 5. The DNA of the CDR3 is TGTGCCAGCAGCGGAGACAGGGAATCACCCCTCCACTTT. It encodes CASSGDRESPLHF. Looking up the rest from reference TRBV5-6 and TRBJ1-6 gives the full variable domain: DAGVTQSPTHLIKTRGQQVTLRCSPKSGHDTVSWYQQALGQGPQFIFQYYEEEERQRGNFPDRFSGHQFPNYSSELNVNALLLGDSALYLCASSGDRESPLHFGNGTRLTVT.

The chain uses TRBV5-4 and TRBJ2-1, with D possibly TRBD2 on 5 matching bases. The CDR3 is 12 residues long. Germline lookup yields CDR1 SGHNT and CDR2 YYREEE (reference sequence). With 4 bases removed from V and 9 bases from J, the gap between germline ends came to 11 bases. The CDR3 sequence is CASSELVGEQFF. CDR3 coding DNA: TGTGCCAGCAGCGAACTAGTGGGTGAGCAGTTCTTC.

The gene calls are TRBV28 and TRBJ2-3; the match to TRBD1 covers 8 bases. This CDR3 is 17 amino acids long. V was clipped by 6 bases and J by 5 bases; unmatched bases: 16. CDR1 and CDR2 from the germline V gene are MDHEN and SYDVKM. The CDR3 loop reads CASSPIYGTGLGDTQYF. The CDR3 DNA reads TGTGCCAGCAGCCCAATTTACGGGACAGGTCTTGGAGATACGCAGTATTTT.

This chain joins TRBV27 and TRBJ1-1, with 7 bases aligning to TRBD1. Germline V gene lookup returns CDR1 MNHEY and CDR2 SMNVEV (reference sequence). The CDR3 totals 15 residues. With 4 bases clipped from V and 5 bases from J, the junction kept 10 bases outside the gene matches. The CDR3 is CASSSSGTARTEAFF. The CDR3, as DNA: TGTGCCAGCAGTTCCTCCGGGACAGCCCGGACTGAAGCTTTCTTT.

This clone was seen more than once but under ten times. The chain joins TRBV15 to TRBJ2-7, with 7 bases identical to TRBD1. Germline V lookup: CDR1 LNHNV, CDR2 YYDKDF (reference sequence). J lost 1 base, V lost 0 bases, and 12 bases had no gene match. CDR3 size: 18 residues. Here the CDR3 reads CATSRDSNTGTASYEQYF. CDR3 nucleotide sequence: TGTGCCACCAGCAGAGATTCAAATACCGGGACAGCATCCTACGAGCAGTACTTC.

V usage is TRBV29-1 and J usage is TRBJ2-1, with D tentatively TRBD2 (6 bases). V was trimmed by 3 bases and J by 1 base, leaving 13 bases between them. The germline V gene has CDR1 SQVTM and CDR2 ANQGSEA. This CDR3 comprises 15 residues. The CDR3 protein is CSVERRDRSYNEQFF. DNA of the CDR3: TGCAGCGTTGAGAGGAGGGATCGGTCCTACAATGAGCAGTTCTTC.

Worth noting for this clone: Its ends do not fully match the called genes, so a read error is possible. This chain connects TRBV5-1 to TRBJ2-2; 8 nucleotides align to TRBD2. The CDR3 extends over 16 amino acids. From germline, CDR1 is SGHRS and CDR2 YFSETQ. The CDR3 here is CASSDEAGAKTGELFF. The CDR3 region has the DNA TGCGCCAGCAGCGACGAAGCGGGAGCGAAGACCGGGGAGCTGTTTTTT. The whole variable domain, remainder taken from reference TRBV5-1 and TRBJ2-2, is KAGVTQTPRYLIKTRGQQVTLSCSPISGHRSVSWYQQTPGQGLQFLFEYFSETQRNKGNFPGRFSGRQFSNSRSEMNVSTLELGDSALYLCASSDEAGAKTGELFFGEGSRLTVL.

This clone was seen more than once but under ten times. This chain joins TRBV6-1 and TRBJ1-1; weak D call: TRBD1 (5 bases). CDR3 length: 12 amino acids. Trimming shortened V by 6 bases and J by 5 bases, and 10 bases separated the two germline ends. Germline V gene sequence: CDR1 MNHNS, CDR2 SASEGT. Here the CDR3 reads CASSQGRTEAFF. Written as DNA, the CDR3 is TGTGCCAGCAGCCAGGGCAGGACTGAAGCTTTCTTT.

This clone was counted between two and nine times. The rearrangement links TRBV6-6 to TRBJ2-1, with D unresolved. Looked up from germline, CDR1 is MNHNY and CDR2 is SVGAGI (reference sequence). This CDR3 has 15 residues. V shed 5 bases and J shed 1 base, with 12 bases lying between them. CDR3 in amino acids: CASSPNPLSYNEQFF. CDR3 nucleotide sequence: TGTGCCAGCAGTCCCAACCCACTTTCCTACAATGAGCAGTTCTTC.

Only a few counts were recorded for this clone. Without the conserved terminal phenylalanine or tryptophan, this CDR3 likely stems from a read error. The limits of the CDR3 on the DNA are not certain, so only TCRdb's listed CDR3 is given. This chain connects TRBV29-1 to TRBJ1-1; the table names TRBD1, a call not compared with the DNA. The CDR3 is 11 residues long, counting both termini. Germline assignment: CDR1 SQVTM and CDR2 ANQGSEA. The CDR3 reads CSVDHWDKDLL.

J is TRBJ2-7 and V is TRBV4-1; 9 bases fit TRBD1. The CDR3 runs to 17 residues. V shed 3 bases and J 2 bases; nucleotides not matched to a gene: 11. Germline V lookup: CDR1 MGHRA, CDR2 YSYEKL. The CDR3 nucleotides are TGCGCCAGCAGCCAGGGGGAGGGGACAGGGAAAACCTACGAGCAGTACTTC. Protein: CASSQGEGTGKTYEQYF.

This chain connects TRBV30 to TRBJ1-5; D gene unclear. V was shortened by 4 bases and J by 1 base, with 14 bases between the two germline ends. This CDR3 is 15 amino acids long. CDR1 and CDR2 from the germline V gene are GTSNPN and SVGIG (reference sequence). The CDR3, as DNA: TGTGCCTGGAAGCTTGCGGGTTTGAGCAATCAGCCCCAGCATTTT. It yields the protein CAWKLAGLSNQPQHF. Drawing the rest from reference TRBV30 and TRBJ1-5, the complete variable domain is SQTIHQWPATLVQPVGSPLSLECTVEGTSNPNLYWYRQAAGRGLQLLFYSVGIGQISSEVPQNLSASRPQDRQFILSSKKLLLSDSGFYLCAWKLAGLSNQPQHFGDGTRLSIL.

The chain links TRBV5-4 to TRBJ1-4; the match to TRBD1 covers 9 bases. V was pared by 7 bases and J by 8 bases, with 9 bases of the junction left unmatched. This CDR3 region has 14 residues. Germline V gene data show CDR1 as SGHNT and CDR2 as YYREEE (reference sequence). CDR3 region: CASHVQGASEKLFF. DNA of the CDR3: TGTGCCAGCCATGTACAGGGGGCGTCAGAAAAACTGTTTTTT.

The chain links TRBV19 to TRBJ2-5, with a weak D call TRBD2 (7 bases). V was trimmed by 6 bases and J by 1 base, leaving 15 bases between them. CDR1 and CDR2 (germline): LNHDA, SQIVND (reference sequence). The CDR3 runs 15 residues. CDR3 sequence: CASRPGGSLQETQYF. CDR3 sequence (DNA): TGTGCCAGTAGGCCGGGGGGCAGTCTCCAAGAGACCCAGTACTTC.

The chain is built from TRBV10-3 and TRBJ2-5; TRBD2 agrees at 12 bases. The CDR3 totals 16 residues. Germline CDR1 is ENHRY and CDR2 is SYGVKD. J gave up 5 bases and V 0 bases, and 4 bases lay outside the gene matches. The CDR3 here is CAISESTTSGGETQYF. DNA of the CDR3: TGTGCCATCAGTGAGTCAACGACTAGCGGGGGTGAGACCCAGTACTTC.

V usage is TRBV4-1 and J usage is TRBJ2-3; perhaps TRBD2 as D (6 bases). Looked up from germline, CDR1 is MGHRA and CDR2 is YSYEKL. V was cut by 0 bases and J by 3 bases, with 16 bases left in between. The CDR3 consists of 17 residues. The CDR3 here is CASSQEGSPGGTDTQYF. The CDR3 DNA sequence: TGCGCCAGCAGCCAAGAGGGTTCACCCGGAGGGACAGATACGCAGTATTTT.